Given below is one T cell receptor beta chain in context. TCRdb's copy holds only in-frame clones and misses some; the assay was immunoSEQ multiplex PCR. The sample has tens of thousands of clones, 70% to 90% seen once. This entry belongs to a study of blood T cell repertoires in COVID-19. Study-level background: Material from acute and convalescent COVID-19 was sourced from the United States, Italy and Spain. From T cells, B-cell-depleted T cells, or PBMCs came the material, which was cDNA or gDNA.

Patients in Seattle were enrolled during active infection, then followed longitudinally. The CDR3 sequence is 13 residues long. J was trimmed by 1 base and V by 7 bases; bases with no gene match: 3. The germline V gene has CDR1 SGHNT and CDR2 YYREEE (reference sequence). The chain uses TRBV5-4 and TRBJ1-1; 8 nucleotides line up with TRBD1. This TCR derives from a man aged 60 to 75 with COVID-19, enrolled during active disease. Sequences were obtained from peripheral blood. The CDR3 DNA is TGTGCCAGCGGAGGACAGGGGAACACTGAAGCTTTCTTT. Its protein product is CASGGQGNTEAFF.